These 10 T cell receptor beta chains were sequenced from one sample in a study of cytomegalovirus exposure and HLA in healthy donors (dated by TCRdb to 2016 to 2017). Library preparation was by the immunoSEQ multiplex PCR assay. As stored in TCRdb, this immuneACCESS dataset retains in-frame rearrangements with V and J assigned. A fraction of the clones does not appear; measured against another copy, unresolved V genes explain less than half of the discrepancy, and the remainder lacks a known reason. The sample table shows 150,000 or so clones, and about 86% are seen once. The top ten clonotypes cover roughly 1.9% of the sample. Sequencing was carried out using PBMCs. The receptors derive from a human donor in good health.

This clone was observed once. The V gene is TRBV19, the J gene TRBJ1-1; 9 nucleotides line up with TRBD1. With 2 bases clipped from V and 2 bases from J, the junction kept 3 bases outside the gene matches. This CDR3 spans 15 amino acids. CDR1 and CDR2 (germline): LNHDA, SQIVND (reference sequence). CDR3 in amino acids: CASSIQDRGNTEAFF. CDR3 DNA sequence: TGTGCCAGTAGTATACAGGACAGGGGAAACACTGAAGCTTTCTTT. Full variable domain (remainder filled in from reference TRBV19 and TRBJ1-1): DGGITQSPKYLFRKEGQNVTLSCEQNLNHDAMYWYRQDPGQGLRLIYYSQIVNDFQKGDIAEGYSVSREKKESFPLTVTSAQKNPTAFYLCASSIQDRGNTEAFFGQGTRLTVV.

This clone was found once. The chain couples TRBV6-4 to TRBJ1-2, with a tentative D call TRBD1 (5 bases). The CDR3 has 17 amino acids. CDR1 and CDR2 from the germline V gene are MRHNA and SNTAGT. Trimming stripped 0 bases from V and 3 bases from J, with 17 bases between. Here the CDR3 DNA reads TGTGCCAGCAGTGACTCCGCATCCGGGGGTGACTACTATGGCTACACCTTC. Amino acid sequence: CASSDSASGGDYYGYTF.

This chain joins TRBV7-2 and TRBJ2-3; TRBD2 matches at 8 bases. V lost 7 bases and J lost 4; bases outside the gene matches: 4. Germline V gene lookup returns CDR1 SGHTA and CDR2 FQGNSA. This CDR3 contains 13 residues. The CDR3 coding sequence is TGTGCCAGCACCCGGACTAGCTCAGATACGCAGTATTTT. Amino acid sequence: CASTRTSSDTQYF.

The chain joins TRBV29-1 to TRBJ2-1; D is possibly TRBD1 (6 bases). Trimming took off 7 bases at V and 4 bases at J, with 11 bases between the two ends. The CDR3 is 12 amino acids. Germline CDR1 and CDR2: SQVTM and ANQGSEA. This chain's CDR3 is CSADDRYNEQFF. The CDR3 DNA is TGCAGCGCTGATGACAGGTACAATGAGCAGTTCTTC.

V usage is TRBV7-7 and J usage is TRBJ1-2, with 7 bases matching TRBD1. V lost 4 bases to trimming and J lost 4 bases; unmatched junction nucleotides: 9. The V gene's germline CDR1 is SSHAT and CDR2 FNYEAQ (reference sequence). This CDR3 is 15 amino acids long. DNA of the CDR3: TGTGCCAGCAGCTCCCGGCCCCAGGGGGGCTATGGCTACACCTTC. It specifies CASSSRPQGGYGYTF.

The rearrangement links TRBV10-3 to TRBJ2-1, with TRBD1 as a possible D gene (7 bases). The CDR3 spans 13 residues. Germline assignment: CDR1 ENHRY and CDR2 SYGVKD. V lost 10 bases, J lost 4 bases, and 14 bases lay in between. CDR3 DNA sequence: TGTGCCAGCGGGACAGAGACGTACAATGAGCAGTTCTTC. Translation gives CASGTETYNEQFF.

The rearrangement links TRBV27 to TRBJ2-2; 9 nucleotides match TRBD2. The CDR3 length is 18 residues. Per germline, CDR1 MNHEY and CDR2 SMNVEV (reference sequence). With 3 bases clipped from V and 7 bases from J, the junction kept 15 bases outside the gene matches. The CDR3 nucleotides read TGTGCCAGCAGTTTGAGTCGGGTAGCGGGAGCTCATCACGGGGAGCTGTTTTTT. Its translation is CASSLSRVAGAHHGELFF.

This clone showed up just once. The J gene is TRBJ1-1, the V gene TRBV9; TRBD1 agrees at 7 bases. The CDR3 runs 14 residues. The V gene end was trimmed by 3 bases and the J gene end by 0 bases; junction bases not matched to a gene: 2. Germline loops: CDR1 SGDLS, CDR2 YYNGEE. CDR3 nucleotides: TGTGCCAGCAGCGCGGGACAGCTGAACACTGAAGCTTTCTTT. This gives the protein CASSAGQLNTEAFF.

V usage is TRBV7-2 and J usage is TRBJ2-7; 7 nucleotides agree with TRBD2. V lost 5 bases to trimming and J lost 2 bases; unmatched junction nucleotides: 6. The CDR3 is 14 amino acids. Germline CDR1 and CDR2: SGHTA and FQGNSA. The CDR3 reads CASSPWEGPYEQYF. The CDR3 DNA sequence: TGTGCCAGCAGCCCCTGGGAGGGTCCCTACGAGCAGTACTTC.

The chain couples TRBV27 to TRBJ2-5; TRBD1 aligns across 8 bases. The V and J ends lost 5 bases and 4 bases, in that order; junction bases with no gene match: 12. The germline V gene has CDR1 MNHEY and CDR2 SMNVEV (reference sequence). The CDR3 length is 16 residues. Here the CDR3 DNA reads TGTGCCAGCAGTCCACAGACAGGGGTATTTGGAGAGACCCAGTACTTC. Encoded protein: CASSPQTGVFGETQYF.